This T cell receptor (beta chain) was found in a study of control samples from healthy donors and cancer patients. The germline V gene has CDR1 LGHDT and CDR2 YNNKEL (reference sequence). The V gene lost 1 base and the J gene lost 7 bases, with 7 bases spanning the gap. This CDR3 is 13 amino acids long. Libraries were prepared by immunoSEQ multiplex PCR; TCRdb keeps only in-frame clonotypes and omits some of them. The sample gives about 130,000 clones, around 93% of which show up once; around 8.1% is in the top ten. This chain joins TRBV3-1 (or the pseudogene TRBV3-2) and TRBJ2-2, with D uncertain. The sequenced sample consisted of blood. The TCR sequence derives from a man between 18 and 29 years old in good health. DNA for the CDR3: TGTGCCAGCAGCCAAGTAGGTAACGGGGAGCTGTTTTTT. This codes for CASSQVGNGELFF.